This TCR beta chain was recovered during a study of neoadjuvant anti-PD-1 for oral cavity cancer. Study background: Nivolumab at 3 mg/kg was mostly given biweekly, three to four doses, pre-surgery.

V was clipped by 1 base and J by 0 bases, with 14 bases between them. The CDR3 contains 17 residues. From germline, CDR1 is LNHNV and CDR2 YYDKDF (reference sequence). Survey sequencing of tumors mostly used 4.5 to 5 ug DNA, two replicates. This table comes from immunoSEQ multiplex PCR, and its TCRdb copy is limited to in-frame clones, with some not included. This sample has under 7,000 clones; 50% to 60% occur once, and the top ten carry about 8%. Time point described: after neoadjuvant nivolumab, at surgical resection. Stage II-IVA oral cavity squamous cell carcinoma was new and untreated by systemic or radiation therapy.

This sequence originates from a person aged 35 to 85 with oral cavity squamous cell carcinoma. The chain links TRBV15 to TRBJ2-3; D gene ambiguous. The source material was tumor tissue, sampled after nivolumab (anti-PD-1) treatment. DNA for the CDR3: TGTGCCACCAGCAGAGTTCAATGGGTGGAGAGCACAGATACGCAGTATTTT. It is translated as CATSRVQWVESTDTQYF.